The rows below give T cell receptor beta chains drawn from one sample of a study of T cell responses to AZD1222 COVID-19 vaccine. Clones were sequenced by immunoSEQ multiplex PCR, and TCRdb holds only the in-frame ones, with some missing. The top ten hold approximately 4.5% of the sample, which has more than 110,000 clones, approximately 91% seen once. The sequencing here drew on peripheral blood, taken on day 0 of AZD1222 vaccination. The receptor set was obtained from an adult in good health. Each CDR3 is given with its conserved first and last residue. A D gene is named only where the DNA matches it firmly. Where a row states a size, it is once, few, many or the class of an expanded clone; other rows omit it.

TRBJ1-4 TRBV5-1 - - TGCGCCAGCAGCTTGTTGGCAGCAACTAATGAAAAACTGTTTTTT CASSLLAATNEKLFF
TRBJ2-2 TRBV5-1 few TRBD2 TGCGCCAGCAGCTATTACGCTAGCGGGGGGACCACCGGGGAGCTGTTTTTT CASSYYASGGTTGELFF
TRBJ1-1 TRBV6-5 - TRBD1 TGTGCCAGCAGCCTACGGACAGGGGGCACCACTGAAGCTTTCTTT CASSLRTGGTTEAFF
TRBJ2-2 TRBV6-4 few TRBD2 TGTGCCAGCAGTGACTCGGGGGGGAACAGTCCGAACACCGGGGAGCTGTTTTTT CASSDSGGNSPNTGELFF
TRBJ1-2 TRBV28 - TRBD1 TGTGCCAGCAGAAGTGACAGGGAGAGTATCTATGGCTACACCTTC CASRSDRESIYGYTF
TRBJ2-3 TRBV9 - - TGTGCCAGCAGCGTAAACCCAGCCCGGGGCACAGATACGCAGTATTTT CASSVNPARGTDTQYF
TRBJ1-2 TRBV5-1 - TRBD1 TGCGCCAGCAGCTTTGGGTGGGGCACGTCGGACAGGGCGAACTATGGCTACACCTTC CASSFGWGTSDRANYGYTF
TRBJ2-7 TRBV27 - - TGTGCCAGCAGTTCAGGGTTTCACGAGCAGTACTTC CASSSGFHEQYF
TRBJ2-7 TRBV10-2 - - TGCGCCAGTGAGGGACTCTCCTACGAGCAGTACTTC CASEGLSYEQYF
TRBJ1-2 TRBV28 - - TGTGCCAGCAGTATTCGTTACAGAACTACTAACTATGGCTACACCTTC CASSIRYRTTNYGYTF
TRBJ2-2 TRBV14 - - TGTGCCAGCAGCCAAGTTCTTCTAGCGAACACCGGGGAGCTGTTTTTT CASSQVLLANTGELFF
TRBJ1-2 TRBV5-1 - - TGCGCCAGCAGGCGGGACCTTTCTGACGCTGGCTACACCTTC CASRRDLSDAGYTF
TRBJ1-2 TRBV19 - - TGTGCCAGTAGTATTTATGAGGGGCGGTCGTACGGCTACACCTTC CASSIYEGRSYGYTF
TRBJ1-6 TRBV29-1 - TRBD1 TGCAGCGTTAAAGACAGGGTTTCACCCCTCCACTTT CSVKDRVSPLHF
TRBJ2-7 TRBV5-1 - - TGCGCCAGCAGCCGAGGCCAATCCCCACTCGAGCAGTACTTC CASSRGQSPLEQYF
TRBJ1-1 TRBV25-1 - - TGTGCCAGCACCCCCTGGGGGTACACTGAAGCTTTCTTT CASTPWGYTEAFF
TRBJ1-2 TRBV5-1 - - TGCGCCAGCAGCCTCCTGACAGGCAGTCCTGGCTACACCTTC CASSLLTGSPGYTF
TRBJ1-5 TRBV28 - - TGTGCCAGCAGGACGGACTTGACCAGGAGAGCTAGCAATCAGCCCCAGCATTTT CASRTDLTRRASNQPQHF
TRBJ1-1 TRBV7-2 - - TGTGCCAGCAGCTTAATTAGGACGGCGCTCACTGAAGCTTTCTTT CASSLIRTALTEAFF
TRBJ1-5 TRBV12-3/TRBV12-4 - - TGTGCCAGCAGTTTACAGGGCAATCAGCCCCAGCATTTT CASSLQGNQPQHF
TRBJ1-2 TRBV29-1 - - TGCAGCGTGGGTGGGCAGGTTCTTCCGTCCTATGGCTACACCTTC CSVGGQVLPSYGYTF
TRBJ1-1 TRBV5-6 - - TGTGCCAGCAGCTTGGCGGTGGGCGACACTGAAGCTTTCTTT CASSLAVGDTEAFF
TRBJ2-2 TRBV30 - - TGTGCCTGGAGGGGGATTGACGCGAACACCGGGGAGCTGTTTTTT CAWRGIDANTGELFF
TRBJ2-7 TRBV4-1 - - TGCGCCAGCAGCGTACAGGACATTTTCTACGAGCAGTACTTC CASSVQDIFYEQYF
TRBJ2-2 TRBV29-1 - - TGCAGCGGTAGGGGGTCGAACACCGGGGAGCTGTTTTTT CSGRGSNTGELFF
TRBJ1-5 TRBV28 - - TGTGCCAGCAGTTTCCCGGGACCGAATCAGCCCCAGCATTTT CASSFPGPNQPQHF
TRBJ2-7 TRBV9 - TRBD2 TGTGCCAGCAGCGTAGACTTGTCCATCGGGGGGGTATTCTACGAGCAGTACTTC CASSVDLSIGGVFYEQYF
TRBJ1-5 TRBV28 once - TGTGCCAGCAGTTTTAGCTGGGATCAGCCCCAGCATTTT CASSFSWDQPQHF
TRBJ1-1 TRBV19 - - TGTGCCAGCGCGGGGGTGGAAGCTTTCTTT CASAGVEAFF
TRBJ2-7 TRBV29-1 - - TGCAGCGTTGAAAGTCAGACCTACGAGCAGTACTTC CSVESQTYEQYF